The rows below give T cell receptor beta chains drawn from one sample of a study of response to subunit inactivated influenza vaccine. Each CDR3 protein is one row after TCRdb ran MiXCR on the RT-PCR reads. The data show more than 450,000 distinct CDR3 sequences, 10% to 15% seen once. The specimen comprised PBMCs from blood, sampled on the day of vaccination. These receptors originate from a man aged 50-60 years who received an inactivated influenza vaccine. CDR3s include the opening cysteine and the closing phenylalanine or tryptophan. Fields, in order: clone size, D gene, J gene, V gene, CDR3 protein, CDR3 DNA. A D gene is named only where the DNA matches it firmly. Expanded clones get a size class; other rows say once, few or many, or leave the size out.

>-|TRBD2|TRBJ2-1|TRBV15
CATESSGRAREQFF
TGTGCCACCGAATCTAGCGGGAGGGCCCGTGAGCAGTTCTTC
>-|-|TRBJ1-6|TRBV6-1
CASSPSWRGASSPLHF
TGTGCCAGCTCTCCCTCGTGGAGGGGCGCTAGTTCACCCCTCCACTTT
>-|-|TRBJ2-7|TRBV11-2
CASSLDQGGTYEQYF
TGTGCCAGCAGCTTAGATCAGGGGGGGACCTACGAGCAGTACTTC
>-|TRBD2|TRBJ2-1|TRBV7-2
CASSLALASGGYNEQFF
TGTGCCAGCAGCTTAGCGTTGGCTAGCGGGGGCTACAATGAGCAGTTCTTC
>few|-|TRBJ1-1|TRBV3-1
CASSQERVTKTEAFF
TGTGCCAGCAGCCAAGAACGGGTAACGAAAACTGAAGCTTTCTTT
>-|TRBD1|TRBJ1-6|TRBV2
CASISPRARDRAYNSPLHF
TGTGCCAGCATCTCACCCCGAGCCCGGGACAGGGCCTATAATTCACCCCTCCACTTT
>many|TRBD2|TRBJ2-1|TRBV20-1
CSGTSGYNEQFF
TGCAGCGGGACTAGCGGCTACAATGAGCAGTTCTTC
>-|-|TRBJ2-2|TRBV24-1
CATSDRQRSNTGELFF
TGTGCCACCAGTGATCGTCAGAGGTCGAACACCGGGGAGCTGTTTTTT
>many|TRBD2|TRBJ2-3|TRBV20-1
CSAGAPLAGGPTDTQYF
TGCAGTGCTGGGGCCCCACTAGCGGGAGGGCCAACAGATACGCAGTATTTT
>-|TRBD2|TRBJ2-7|TRBV7-2
CASSFAGTSGGYEQYF
TGTGCCAGCAGCTTCGCAGGGACTAGCGGGGGGTACGAGCAGTACTTC
>few|TRBD1|TRBJ2-7|TRBV5-5
CASSWGQESSYEQYF
TGTGCCAGCAGCTGGGGACAGGAAAGCTCCTACGAGCAGTACTTC
>-|TRBD2|TRBJ2-5|TRBV29-1
CSVDTSGSFQETQYF
TGCAGCGTTGACACTAGCGGGAGTTTTCAAGAGACCCAGTACTTC
>-|TRBD1|TRBJ2-7|TRBV27
CASSSVSTTGVYEQYF
TGTGCCAGCAGTTCCGTTTCGACGACAGGGGTCTACGAGCAGTACTTC
>few|TRBD1|TRBJ1-2|TRBV6-2/TRBV6-3
CASSYSTGTGYTF
TGTGCCAGCAGTTACTCGACAGGGACCGGCTACACCTTC
>-|TRBD2|TRBJ2-5|TRBV25-1
CASSEYIRSGGAETQYF
TGTGCCAGCAGTGAATATATCAGGAGCGGGGGGGCGGAGACCCAGTACTTC
>many|-|TRBJ2-7|TRBV6-5
CASSYTSGTQINEQYF
TGTGCCAGCAGTTACACCTCGGGGACCCAGATCAACGAGCAGTACTTC
>few|-|TRBJ1-1|TRBV6-2/TRBV6-3
CASSPTRTAGAFF
TGTGCCAGCAGTCCCACTCGGACAGCAGGAGCTTTCTTT
>few|TRBD2|TRBJ2-7|TRBV7-8
CASTLLAGTISYEQYF
TGTGCCAGCACCCTACTAGCGGGGACCATTTCCTACGAGCAGTACTTC
>many|-|TRBJ2-2|TRBV5-1
CASRVANTGELFF
TGCGCCAGCAGGGTCGCGAACACCGGGGAGCTGTTTTTT
>few|TRBD1|TRBJ1-1|TRBV29-1
CSVERVDRGTEAFF
TGCAGCGTTGAAAGGGTTGACAGGGGTACCGAAGCTTTCTTT
>few|-|TRBJ1-2|TRBV14
CASSHGVNYGYTF
TGTGCCAGCAGCCATGGGGTCAACTATGGCTACACCTTC
>few|TRBD1|TRBJ2-5|TRBV5-1
CASSLSGQGRETQYF
TGCGCCAGCAGCTTGTCCGGACAGGGGCGGGAGACCCAGTACTTC
>once|TRBD2|TRBJ2-3|TRBV20-1
CSARLASGGQDTQYF
TGCAGTGCTAGGTTGGCTAGCGGGGGCCAAGATACGCAGTATTTT
>many|-|TRBJ2-5|TRBV5-6
CASSLAGQGGKETQYF
TGTGCCAGCAGCTTGGCAGGACAGGGAGGGAAGGAGACCCAGTACTTC
>many|TRBD2|TRBJ2-2|TRBV12-3/TRBV12-4
CASSSGGMGTGELFF
TGTGCCAGCAGCTCGGGAGGGATGGGCACCGGGGAGCTGTTTTTT
>-|-|TRBJ2-1|TRBV6-1
CASSLSRRLSYNEQFF
TGTGCCAGCAGTCTTTCCCGGAGGTTGTCCTACAATGAGCAGTTCTTC
>few|-|TRBJ2-7|TRBV6-2/TRBV6-3
CASSRGGHSYEQYF
TGTGCCAGCAGCCGCGGGGGACACTCCTACGAGCAGTACTTC
>few|TRBD1|TRBJ2-7|TRBV5-1
CASSLGRGLNEQYF
TGCGCCAGCAGCTTGGGAAGGGGGCTGAACGAGCAGTACTTC
>few|TRBD2|TRBJ2-3|TRBV28
CASSLTSGSFLDTQYF
TGTGCCAGCAGCCTGACTAGCGGCAGCTTTCTCGACACGCAGTATTTT
>many|-|TRBJ1-1|TRBV27
CASSLFGLNTEAFF
TGTGCCAGCAGCCTGTTCGGCCTGAACACTGAAGCTTTCTTT